This T cell receptor beta chain was captured by sequencing in a study of blood T cell repertoires in COVID-19. About the study: The study drew acute and convalescent COVID-19 samples from the United States, Italy and Spain.

V lost 2 bases to trimming and J lost 0 bases, with 14 bases between them. CDR1 and CDR2 from the germline V gene are LGHDT and YNNKEL (reference sequence). There are 18 residues in the CDR3. In the authors' workflow: Estimates of nucleated cell counts were drawn from the amplification of reference gene primers. TCRdb keeps only in-frame clones here, not all; method: immunoSEQ multiplex PCR. Clone size and the V and J calls come from that table; the DNA yielded D and trimming. Of about 240,000 clones listed, approximately 86% are singletons. This TCR was sampled from a woman between 70 and 85 years old with active or convalescent COVID-19. Sequenced input: peripheral blood. The V call is TRBV3-1 (or the pseudogene TRBV3-2), the J call TRBJ1-6; tentatively, D is TRBD1 (6 bases). The CDR3 loop reads CASSQPTGPSSYNSPLHF. CDR3 sequence (DNA): TGTGCCAGCAGCCAACCTACAGGGCCAAGCTCCTATAATTCACCCCTCCACTTT.